This TCR beta chain was captured by sequencing in a study of blood T cells in healthy people across ages. Sample-barcoded 5' priming and a J-beta primer mix drove a second PCR of about 6 to 12 cycles. Each TCR beta cDNA got a 12-nucleotide random molecular identifier. One entry per CDR3 protein, called by TCRdb with MiXCR from the 5' RACE reads. The sample holds some 1.8 million distinct CDR3 sequences, roughly two fifths seen once. Note on this clonotype: Its specificity is unknown.

Healthy individuals of Caucasian origin from Russia, aged roughly 6 to 90, served as donors. The extraction recovered at least 5.5 micrograms of total RNA per sample. With 2 bases removed from V and 2 bases from J, the gap between germline ends came to 17 bases. This CDR3 contains 17 residues. Looked up from germline, CDR1 is MDHEN and CDR2 is SYDVKM. Study-wide results and caveats: Estimates of total diversity, which came from one million sequenced T cells, were considered to be underestimates.

The receptor's source is a human donor in good health. V gene TRBV28 combines with J gene TRBJ2-3, with D perhaps matching TRBD2 (6 bases). The sequenced sample consisted of blood. The CDR3 loop is CASSLPNSGLTTDTQYF. The CDR3, as DNA: TGTGCCAGCAGTTTACCGAACTCGGGACTTACCACAGATACGCAGTATTTT.